Listed below are T cell receptor beta chains from one sample, sequenced in a study of response to subunit inactivated influenza vaccine. TCRdb independently ran MiXCR on the RT-PCR reads; one entry per CDR3 protein. Here the sample spans roughly 700,000 distinct CDR3 sequences, less than 20% being singletons. This sample comprised PBMCs from blood, obtained about 13 days after vaccination. These receptors were obtained from a man aged 50 to 60 who received an inactivated influenza vaccine. The CDR3 runs from the conserved cysteine through the conserved F or W. Each record gives: V gene, D gene, clone size, J gene, CDR3 length, CDR3 protein, CDR3 DNA. D genes are given only for firm matches. Size is stated for part of the rows, as once, few or many counts, or as a class when the clone is expanded.

TRBV5-1	TRBD2	NA	TRBJ2-1	15	CASSFSGASYNEQFF	TGCGCCAGCAGCTTTAGCGGGGCCTCCTACAATGAGCAGTTCTTC
TRBV3-1	NA	NA	TRBJ1-6	15	CASSQGLPIGTPLHF	TGTGCCAGCAGCCAAGGGCTGCCGATCGGTACACCCCTCCACTTT
TRBV28	NA	NA	TRBJ2-5	14	CASIGGVYQETQYF	TGTGCCAGCATCGGGGGCGTCTACCAAGAGACCCAGTACTTC
TRBV7-2	TRBD2	few	TRBJ2-7	14	CASSLSGSIYEQYF	TGTGCCAGCAGCCTTAGCGGGAGCATCTACGAGCAGTACTTC
TRBV28	NA	few	TRBJ2-5	12	CASSLNQGAQYF	TGTGCCAGCAGTTTAAATCAAGGGGCCCAGTACTTC
TRBV18	NA	NA	TRBJ2-5	15	CASSQYSRGSETQYF	TGTGCCAGCTCCCAATACTCGAGGGGTTCGGAGACCCAGTACTTC
TRBV12-3/TRBV12-4	TRBD1	few	TRBJ2-1	15	CASSPRQGGRNEQFF	TGTGCCAGCAGTCCCCGACAGGGGGGCCGCAATGAGCAGTTCTTC
TRBV7-6	NA	few	TRBJ1-6	14	CASSSWASNSPLHF	TGTGCCAGCAGCTCTTGGGCGAGTAATTCACCCCTCCACTTT
TRBV5-1	NA	NA	TRBJ1-1	14	CASRAGTSNTEAFF	TGCGCCAGCCGTGCCGGGACCTCGAACACTGAAGCTTTCTTT
TRBV28	TRBD2	few	TRBJ2-1	12	CASSLTSSEQFF	TGTGCCAGCAGTTTGACTAGCAGTGAGCAGTTCTTC
TRBV3-1	NA	NA	TRBJ2-1	16	CASSQERDSSYNEQFF	TGTGCCAGCAGCCAAGAGCGGGACAGCTCCTACAATGAGCAGTTCTTC